This T cell receptor (beta chain) was recovered during a study of cytomegalovirus exposure and HLA in healthy donors. Study-level background: Tens of millions of unique TCRs from HLA-typed donors made up an early data release. General study points: Using a false discovery rate of 0.05, a later analysis showed that 16,951 TCR beta sequences were associated with HLA alleles. About 87% or about 30% of the time was how often most TCR beta V segments were productive, according to an earlier analysis. TCR beta chain V- and J-gene trimming was linked, in a later analysis, to a missense variant in DCLRE1C.

With respect to this clone: Its antigen remains unidentified.

The PCR made use of 60 Vbeta and 13 Jbeta primers. This table comes from immunoSEQ multiplex PCR, and its TCRdb copy is limited to in-frame clones, with some not included. The sample shows some 150,000 clones, over 65% of them seen only once. V lost 2 bases and J 0 bases, leaving 5 bases between the germline ends. The CDR3 totals 14 residues. Germline-derived CDR1 and CDR2 are LGHNA and YNFKEQ. The receptor comes from a man between 18 and 35 years old in good health and CMV-seropositive. The V gene is TRBV4-2, the J gene TRBJ1-5; D remains ambiguous. The sequencing sample was made of PBMCs. The CDR3 is CASSQLNSNQPQHF. The CDR3 DNA sequence: TGTGCCAGCAGCCAACTAAATAGCAATCAGCCCCAGCATTTT.